This T cell receptor (beta chain) was recovered during a study of metastatic and nonmetastatic thyroid tumors (dated by TCRdb to the early 2020s). As for the study more broadly: Repertoires from peripheral blood and from tumor or nodule tissue samples of malignant and benign thyroid patients were compared.

Overall study results and their limits: In both blood and tumor samples, TCR beta diversity was reported to be significantly higher in malignant tumors than in benign nodules.

Libraries came from PCR. Sequencing was carried out with an Illumina HiSeq 4000. High-throughput sequencing was used to profile the TCR beta-chain CDR3 region of every patient. The source study handled its data this way. CDR3 differences across clinicopathological groups were used to build a classifier for discriminating distant-metastatic papillary thyroid cancer patients. The Shannon index was used to assess repertoire diversity, and the Morisita-Horn index was used to assess tumor-blood repertoire similarity. TCRdb redid the processing of the public reads, applying fastp at Q25 and MiXCR, and retained in-frame beta chains. For this entry, the V and J calls and clone size follow TCRdb and not the study's own pipeline. A total of 53,000 or so clones appear in this sample, roughly 22% of them only once. Of the sample, 4% is held by the ten largest clones. Before undergoing thyroid surgery, none of the patients had been given any kind of treatment. Using T-cell receptor beta sequencing, the study looked back at clinical samples from patients collected from about 2012 to 2018.

This clone occurred many times. It has no known antigen specificity. No base quality values were provided; no much bigger clone lies one nucleotide off. V loses 3 bases of germline sequence and J loses 4 bases, and the interval between the two ends is 19 bases. CDR1 and CDR2 were assigned from the germline V gene (reference sequence) as DFQATT and SNEGSKA. The CDR3, from cysteine to phenylalanine, totals 16 residues. Only CDR3 DNA remains: 48 bases, in frame from the first base. The receptor was isolated from a female donor with papillary thyroid cancer or a benign thyroid nodule (not recorded which). Some clones in this sample may be carry-over from other donors' samples. This sequence uses TRBV20-1 and TRBJ1-5; the D gene is perhaps TRBD1, from 6 matching bases. Sequences were obtained from blood. The CDR3 reads as follows: CSASPRSGAGNQPQHF. The DNA sequence reads TGCAGTGCTAGCCCCAGGTCGGGGGCAGGAAATCAGCCCCAGCATTTT.